This passage covers 11 T cell receptor beta chains from one sample sequenced in a study of T-cell memory formation after mild COVID-19. TCRdb re-called the 5' RACE reads through MiXCR, storing one row per CDR3 protein. This table has 200,000 or so distinct CDR3 sequences, roughly 16% appearing once. The sequenced sample was PBMCs or a T cell subset sorted from them (not recorded which). The receptors derive from an adult woman who had mild COVID-19 (a few samples of this study predate the infection). Cell type and time point are not known.

This chain uses TRBV5-1 with TRBJ2-7, with D unclear. CDR1 is SGHRS and CDR2 is YFSETQ in the germline V gene. The ends were cut back, 3 bases at V and 6 bases at J, with 7 bases in the middle. The CDR3 loop spans 11 amino acids. The CDR3 is CASSSGPEQYF. In nucleotides, the CDR3 is TGCGCCAGCAGCTCCGGGCCCGAGCAGTACTTC.

V gene TRBV5-1 combines with J gene TRBJ2-1; TRBD2 matches 8 bases. CDR1 is SGHRS and CDR2 is YFSETQ in the germline V gene. V lost 2 bases, J lost 7 bases, and 5 bases stayed unmatched. The CDR3 sequence is 14 residues long. The CDR3 DNA is TGCGCCAGCAGCTTTCGGGGGGGCCTAAATGAGCAGTTCTTC. This encodes CASSFRGGLNEQFF.

The chain couples TRBV18 to TRBJ2-5; D not resolved. This CDR3 is 11 amino acids long. Between the trimmed V and J ends, which lost 3 bases and 9 bases, there was a span of 8 bases. The germline V gene has CDR1 KGHSH and CDR2 LQKENI. CDR3 DNA: TGTGCCAGCTCACCTTTCTTGTCCCAGTACTTC. Its translation: CASSPFLSQYF.

This CDR3 is CASSEDRVRNEQFF. CDR3 bases: TGTGCCAGCAGTGAGGACAGGGTGAGGAATGAGCAGTTCTTC. V usage is TRBV2 and J usage is TRBJ2-1; 8 bases map to TRBD1. Germline loops: CDR1 SNHLY, CDR2 FYNNEI. The CDR3 consists of 14 residues. Trimming at V came to 3 bases and at J to 7 bases, leaving 5 bases not matched to a gene.

This clonotype was observed a few times. The junction differs from germline at one of its ends, possibly a read error. Here the CDR3 DNA reads TGTGCCAGCACCATTTCGGGGGAGACCCATTACTTC. Translating it yields CASTISGETHYF. The chain uses TRBV12-3 or TRBV12-4 and TRBJ2-5; perhaps TRBD2 as D (6 bases). This CDR3 has 12 residues.

The genes are TRBV18 and TRBJ2-1; D is perhaps TRBD1 (5 bases). The V and J ends lost 5 bases and 4 bases respectively, with 15 bases between them. The CDR3 spans 15 residues. The V gene's germline CDR1 is KGHSH and CDR2 LQKENI. CDR3 in amino acids: CASSEISGFYNEQFF. In DNA form, the CDR3 reads TGTGCCAGCTCAGAGATTTCAGGGTTTTACAATGAGCAGTTCTTC.

This clonotype was found a few times. The chain employs TRBV14 and TRBJ2-5; 14 bases fit TRBD2. Germline CDR1 SGHDN, CDR2 FVKESK. CDR3 length: 18 residues. The trim removed 4 bases at V and 7 bases at J, leaving 14 bases unmatched. The CDR3 DNA follows: TGTGCCAGCAGCCTCGGACTAGCGGGAGGCCACCTGGGGGGGACCCAGTACTTC. Protein product: CASSLGLAGGHLGGTQYF.

Many counts were recorded for this clonotype. The CDR3 DNA follows: TGCGCCAGCAGCTTACGACAGGGACTAGCCAAAAACATTCAGTACTTC. Protein: CASSLRQGLAKNIQYF. The rearrangement joins TRBV4-1 to TRBJ2-4, with D maybe TRBD1 (7 bases). The CDR3 length is 16 residues. V lost 5 bases and J 0 bases, leaving 14 bases between the germline ends. Germline CDR1 and CDR2: MGHRA and YSYEKL.

The chain combines TRBV19 with TRBJ2-1; 11 bases line up with TRBD2. CDR3 length: 13 residues. V lost 6 bases to trimming and J lost 8 bases; unmatched junction nucleotides: 3. Germline values: CDR1 LNHDA, CDR2 SQIVND (reference sequence). This CDR3 is CASRLAGAHEQFF. Here the CDR3 DNA reads TGTGCCAGTAGACTAGCGGGAGCCCATGAGCAGTTCTTC.

This clonotype has only a few counts. The chain employs TRBV12-3 or TRBV12-4 and TRBJ2-2; 9 bases match TRBD2. V gave up 7 bases and J gave up 5 bases; unmatched junction bases: 11. This CDR3 contains 16 residues. Here the CDR3 DNA reads TGTGCCAGCACCCCTTGGCGGGAGGGTGGTACCGGGGAGCTGTTTTTT. It encodes CASTPWREGGTGELFF.

This clonotype was detected only a few times. J is TRBJ2-7 and V is TRBV5-1; 8 positions agree with TRBD1. CDR1 and CDR2 (germline): SGHRS, YFSETQ. J gave up 3 bases and V 6 bases, and 2 bases lay outside the gene matches. This CDR3 contains 12 residues. This chain's CDR3 is CASKGTGYEQYF. The CDR3, as DNA: TGCGCCAGCAAAGGGACAGGCTACGAGCAGTACTTC.